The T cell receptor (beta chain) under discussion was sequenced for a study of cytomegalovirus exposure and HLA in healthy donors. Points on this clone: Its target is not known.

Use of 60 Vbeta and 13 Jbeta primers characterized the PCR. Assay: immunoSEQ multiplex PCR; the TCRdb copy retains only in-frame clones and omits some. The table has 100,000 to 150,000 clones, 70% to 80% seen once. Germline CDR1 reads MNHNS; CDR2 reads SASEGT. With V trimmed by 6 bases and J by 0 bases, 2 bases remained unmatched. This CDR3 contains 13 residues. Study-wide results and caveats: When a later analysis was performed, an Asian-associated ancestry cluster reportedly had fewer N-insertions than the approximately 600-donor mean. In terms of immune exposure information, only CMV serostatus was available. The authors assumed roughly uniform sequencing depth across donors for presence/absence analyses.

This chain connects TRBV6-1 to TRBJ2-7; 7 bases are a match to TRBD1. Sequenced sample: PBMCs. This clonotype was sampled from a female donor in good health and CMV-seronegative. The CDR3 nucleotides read TGTGCCAGCAGGGGACAGTCCTCCTACGAGCAGTACTTC. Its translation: CASRGQSSYEQYF.